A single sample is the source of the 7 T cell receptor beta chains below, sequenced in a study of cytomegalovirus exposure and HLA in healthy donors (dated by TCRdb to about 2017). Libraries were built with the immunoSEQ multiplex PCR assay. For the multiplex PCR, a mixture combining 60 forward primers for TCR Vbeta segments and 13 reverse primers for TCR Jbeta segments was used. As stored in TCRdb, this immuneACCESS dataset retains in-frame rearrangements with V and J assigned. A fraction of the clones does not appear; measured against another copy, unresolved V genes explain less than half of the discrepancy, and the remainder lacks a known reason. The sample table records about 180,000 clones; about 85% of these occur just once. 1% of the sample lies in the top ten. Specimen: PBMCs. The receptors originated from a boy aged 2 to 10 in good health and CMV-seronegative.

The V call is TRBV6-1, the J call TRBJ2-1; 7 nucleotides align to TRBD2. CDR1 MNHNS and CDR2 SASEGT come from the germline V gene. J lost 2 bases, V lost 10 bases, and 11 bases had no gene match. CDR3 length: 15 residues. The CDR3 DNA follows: TGTGCCACCCAAGGACGAGGGAGGGCCTACAATGAGCAGTTCTTC. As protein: CATQGRGRAYNEQFF.

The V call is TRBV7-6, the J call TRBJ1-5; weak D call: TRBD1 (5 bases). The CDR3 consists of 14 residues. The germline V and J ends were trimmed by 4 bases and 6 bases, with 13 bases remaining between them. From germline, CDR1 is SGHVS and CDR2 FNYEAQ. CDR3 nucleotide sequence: TGTGCCAGCAGCTCCGGACAAGGGTCTCAGCCCCAGCATTTT. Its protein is CASSSGQGSQPQHF.

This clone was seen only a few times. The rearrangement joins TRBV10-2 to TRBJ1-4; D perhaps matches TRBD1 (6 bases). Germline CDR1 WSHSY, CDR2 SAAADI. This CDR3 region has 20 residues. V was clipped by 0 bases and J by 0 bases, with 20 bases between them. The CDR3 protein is CASSESISWGHPATNEKLFF. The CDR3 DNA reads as TGCGCCAGCAGTGAGTCGATCTCGTGGGGACATCCTGCAACTAATGAAAAACTGTTTTTT.

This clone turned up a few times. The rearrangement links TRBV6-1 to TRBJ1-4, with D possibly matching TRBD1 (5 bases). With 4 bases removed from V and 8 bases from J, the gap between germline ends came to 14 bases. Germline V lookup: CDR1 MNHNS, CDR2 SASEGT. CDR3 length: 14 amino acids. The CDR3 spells CASSGGGVGEKLFF. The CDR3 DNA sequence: TGTGCCAGCAGTGGGGGGGGTGTGGGGGAAAAACTGTTTTTT.

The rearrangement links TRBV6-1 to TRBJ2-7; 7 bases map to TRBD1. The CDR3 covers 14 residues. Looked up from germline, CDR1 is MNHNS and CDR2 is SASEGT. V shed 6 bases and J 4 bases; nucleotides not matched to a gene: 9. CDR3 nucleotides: TGTGCCAGCAGCGACAGGGTACTGGCTTACGAGCAGTACGTC. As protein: CASSDRVLAYEQYV.

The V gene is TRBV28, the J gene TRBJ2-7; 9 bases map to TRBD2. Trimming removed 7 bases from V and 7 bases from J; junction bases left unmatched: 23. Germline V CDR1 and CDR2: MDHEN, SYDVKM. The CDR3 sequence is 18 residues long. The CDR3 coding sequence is TGTGCCAGCACTCTCGACAGGATCGGGAAAGCGGGAGGTCTTGAGCAGTACTTC. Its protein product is CASTLDRIGKAGGLEQYF.

CDR3 DNA: TGTGCCAGCAGCCAAGAGGCCCACACAGATACGCAGTATTTT. This encodes CASSQEAHTDTQYF. The rearrangement joins TRBV4-2 to TRBJ2-3; D gene uncertain. Between the trimmed V and J ends, which lost 0 bases and 2 bases, there was a span of 6 bases. The V gene's germline CDR1 is LGHNA and CDR2 YNFKEQ. The CDR3 extends over 14 amino acids.